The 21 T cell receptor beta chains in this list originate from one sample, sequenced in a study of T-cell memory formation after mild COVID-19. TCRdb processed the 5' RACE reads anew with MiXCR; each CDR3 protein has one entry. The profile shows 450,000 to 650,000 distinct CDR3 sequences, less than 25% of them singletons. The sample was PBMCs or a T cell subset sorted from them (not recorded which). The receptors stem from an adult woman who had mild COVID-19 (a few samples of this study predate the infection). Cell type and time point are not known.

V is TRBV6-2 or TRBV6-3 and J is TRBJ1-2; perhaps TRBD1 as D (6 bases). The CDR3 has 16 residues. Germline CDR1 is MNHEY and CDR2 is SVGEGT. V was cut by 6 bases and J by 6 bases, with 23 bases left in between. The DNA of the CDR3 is TGTGCCAGCAGCAATAACGCACAGGGACGAGGTGATGGCTACACCTTC. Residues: CASSNNAQGRGDGYTF.

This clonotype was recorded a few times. The CDR3 DNA follows: TGTGCCAGCAGCCACCCGCCAAAAGAGACCCAGTACTTC. Residues: CASSHPPKETQYF. The V call is TRBV5-6, the J call TRBJ2-5, with D hard to call. CDR3 length: 13 amino acids. Germline V gene data show CDR1 as SGHDT and CDR2 as YYEEEE. Trimming stripped 4 bases from V and 3 bases from J, with 10 bases between.

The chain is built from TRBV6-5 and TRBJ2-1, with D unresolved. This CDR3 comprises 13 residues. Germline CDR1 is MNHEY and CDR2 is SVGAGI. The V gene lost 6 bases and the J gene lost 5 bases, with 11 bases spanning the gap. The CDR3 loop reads CASRSLEDNEQFF. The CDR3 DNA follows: TGTGCCAGCAGGTCACTTGAGGACAATGAGCAGTTCTTC.

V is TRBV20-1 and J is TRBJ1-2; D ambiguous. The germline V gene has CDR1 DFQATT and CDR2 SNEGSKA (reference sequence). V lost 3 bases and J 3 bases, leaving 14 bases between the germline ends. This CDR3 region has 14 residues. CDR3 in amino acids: CSASTPGYYYGYTF. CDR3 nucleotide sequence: TGCAGTGCTAGTACGCCCGGATATTACTATGGCTACACCTTC.

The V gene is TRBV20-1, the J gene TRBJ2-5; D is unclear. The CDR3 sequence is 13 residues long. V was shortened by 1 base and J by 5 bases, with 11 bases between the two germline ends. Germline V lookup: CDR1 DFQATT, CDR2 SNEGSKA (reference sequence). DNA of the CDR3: TGCAGTGCTAGAGGTCCGAAGGAGGAGACCCAGTACTTC. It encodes CSARGPKEETQYF.

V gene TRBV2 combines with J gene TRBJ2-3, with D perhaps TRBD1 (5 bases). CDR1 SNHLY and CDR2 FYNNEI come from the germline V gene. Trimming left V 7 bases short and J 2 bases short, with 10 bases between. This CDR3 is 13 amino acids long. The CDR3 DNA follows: TGTGCCAGCACCATGGACAACACAGATACGCAGTATTTT. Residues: CASTMDNTDTQYF. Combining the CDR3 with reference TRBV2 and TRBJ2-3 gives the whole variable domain EPEVTQTPSHQVTQMGQEVILRCVPISNHLYFYWYRQILGQKVEFLVSFYNNEISEKSEIFDDQFSVERPDGSNFTLKIRSTKLEDSAMYFCASTMDNTDTQYFGPGTRLTVL.

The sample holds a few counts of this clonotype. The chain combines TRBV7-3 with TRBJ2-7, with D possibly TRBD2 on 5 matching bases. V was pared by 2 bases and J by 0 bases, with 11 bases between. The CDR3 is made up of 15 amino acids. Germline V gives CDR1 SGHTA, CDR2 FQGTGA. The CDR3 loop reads CASSLGRGRSYEQYF. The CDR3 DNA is TGTGCCAGCAGCTTAGGCCGGGGTCGCTCCTACGAGCAGTACTTC.

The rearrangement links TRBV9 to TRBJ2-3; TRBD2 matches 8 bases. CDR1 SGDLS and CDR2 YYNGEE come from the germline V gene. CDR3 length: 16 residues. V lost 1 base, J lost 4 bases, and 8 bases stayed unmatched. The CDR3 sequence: CASSVWGAGGSDTQYF. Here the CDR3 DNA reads TGTGCCAGCAGCGTATGGGGGGCGGGAGGCTCAGATACGCAGTATTTT.

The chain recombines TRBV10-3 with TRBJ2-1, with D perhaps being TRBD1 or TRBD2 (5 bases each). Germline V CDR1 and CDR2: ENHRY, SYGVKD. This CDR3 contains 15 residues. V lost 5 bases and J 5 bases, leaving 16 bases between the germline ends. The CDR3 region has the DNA TGTGCCATCAGTACCGGGGCTGCTGGCCACAATGAGCAGTTCTTC. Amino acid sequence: CAISTGAAGHNEQFF.

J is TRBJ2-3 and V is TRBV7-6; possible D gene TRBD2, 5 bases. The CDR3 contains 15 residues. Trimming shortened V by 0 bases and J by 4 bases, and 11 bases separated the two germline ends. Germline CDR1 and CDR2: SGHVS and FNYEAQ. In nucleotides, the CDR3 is TGTGCCAGCAGCTTAGCGTCGGGGTCCCCAGATACGCAGTATTTT. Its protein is CASSLASGSPDTQYF.

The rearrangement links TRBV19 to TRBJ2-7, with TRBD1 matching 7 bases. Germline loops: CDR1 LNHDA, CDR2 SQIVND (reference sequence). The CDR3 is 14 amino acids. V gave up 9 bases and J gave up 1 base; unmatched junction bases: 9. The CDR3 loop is CASRPETGSYEQYF. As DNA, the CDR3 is TGTGCCAGCCGCCCCGAGACAGGGTCCTACGAGCAGTACTTC.

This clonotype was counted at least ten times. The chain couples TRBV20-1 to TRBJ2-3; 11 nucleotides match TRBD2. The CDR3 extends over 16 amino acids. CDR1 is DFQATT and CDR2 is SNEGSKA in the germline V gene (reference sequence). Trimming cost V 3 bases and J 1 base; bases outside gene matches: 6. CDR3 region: CSARSPGLAGTDTQYF. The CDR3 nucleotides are TGCAGTGCTAGGTCGCCGGGACTAGCGGGCACAGATACGCAGTATTTT.

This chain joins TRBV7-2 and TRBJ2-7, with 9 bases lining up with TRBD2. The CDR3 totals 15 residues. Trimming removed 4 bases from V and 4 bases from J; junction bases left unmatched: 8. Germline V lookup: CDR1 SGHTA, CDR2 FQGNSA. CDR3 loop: CASSYRLAENYEQYF. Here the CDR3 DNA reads TGTGCCAGCAGCTACCGACTAGCGGAAAATTACGAGCAGTACTTC.

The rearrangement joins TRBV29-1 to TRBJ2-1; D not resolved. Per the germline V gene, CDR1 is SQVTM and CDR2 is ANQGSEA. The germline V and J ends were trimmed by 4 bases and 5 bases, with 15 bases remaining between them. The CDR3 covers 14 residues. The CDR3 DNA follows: TGCAGCGTTGTCGCGGCGAACGAGCACAATGAGCAGTTCTTC. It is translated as CSVVAANEHNEQFF.

CDR3 protein: CASSPGLAGWDEQFF. The CDR3 nucleotides read TGTGCCAGCTCACCCGGACTAGCGGGGTGGGATGAGCAGTTCTTC. The rearrangement links TRBV18 to TRBJ2-1, with 12 nucleotides matching TRBD2. V was pared by 3 bases and J by 8 bases, with 5 bases of the junction left unmatched. The CDR3 loop spans 15 amino acids. Germline lookup yields CDR1 KGHSH and CDR2 LQKENI.

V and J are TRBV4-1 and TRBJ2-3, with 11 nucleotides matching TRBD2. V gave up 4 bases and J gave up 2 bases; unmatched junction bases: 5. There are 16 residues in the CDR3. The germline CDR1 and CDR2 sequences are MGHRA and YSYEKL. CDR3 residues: CASSPRLAGNTDTQYF. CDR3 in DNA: TGCGCCAGCAGCCCGAGACTAGCGGGGAACACAGATACGCAGTATTTT.

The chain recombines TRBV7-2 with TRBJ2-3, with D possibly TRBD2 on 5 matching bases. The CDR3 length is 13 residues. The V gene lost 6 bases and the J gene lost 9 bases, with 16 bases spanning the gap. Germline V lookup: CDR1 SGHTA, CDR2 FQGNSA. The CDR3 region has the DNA TGTGCCAGCAGACCTAGCAGCTCGGGGACGCAGTATTTT. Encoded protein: CASRPSSSGTQYF.

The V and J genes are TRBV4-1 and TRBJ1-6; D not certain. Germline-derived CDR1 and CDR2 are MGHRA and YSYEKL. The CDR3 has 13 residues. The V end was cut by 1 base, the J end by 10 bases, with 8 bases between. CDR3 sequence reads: CASSQVIGSPLHF. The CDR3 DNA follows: TGCGCCAGCAGCCAAGTCATCGGGTCACCCCTCCACTTT.

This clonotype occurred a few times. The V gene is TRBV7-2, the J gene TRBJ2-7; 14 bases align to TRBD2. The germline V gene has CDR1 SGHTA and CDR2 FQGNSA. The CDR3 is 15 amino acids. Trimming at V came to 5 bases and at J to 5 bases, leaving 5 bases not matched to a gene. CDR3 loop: CASSIGLAGGNEQYF. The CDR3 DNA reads TGTGCCAGCAGCATCGGACTAGCGGGAGGAAACGAGCAGTACTTC.

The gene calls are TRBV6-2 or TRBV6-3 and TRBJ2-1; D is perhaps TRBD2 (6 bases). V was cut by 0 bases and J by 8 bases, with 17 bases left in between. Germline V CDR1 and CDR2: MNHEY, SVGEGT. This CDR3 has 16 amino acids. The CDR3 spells CASSYSVTPWDYEQFF. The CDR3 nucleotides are TGTGCCAGCAGTTACTCCGTAACACCCTGGGACTATGAGCAGTTCTTC.

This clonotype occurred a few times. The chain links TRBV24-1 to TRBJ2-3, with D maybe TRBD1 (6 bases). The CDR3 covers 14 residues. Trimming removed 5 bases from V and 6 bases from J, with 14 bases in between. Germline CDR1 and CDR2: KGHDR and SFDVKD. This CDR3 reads CATSVGQGMDTQYF. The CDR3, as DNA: TGTGCCACCAGTGTAGGGCAGGGGATGGATACGCAGTATTTT.